This T cell receptor (beta chain) emerged from a study of T cells after yellow fever vaccination (dated by TCRdb to the late 2010s). Study-level background: Libraries from fractions with low cell numbers were prepared with the SMART-Seq v4 Ultra Low Input RNA kit. To follow T-cell clones before and after both primary and booster YFV17D yellow fever vaccination, bulk TCR alpha and beta repertoires underwent longitudinal sequencing. Two healthy male donors, one aged 18 to 29 and one aged 30 to 40 years, were included in the cohort. Blood samples were taken at several timepoints before and after primary and secondary immunization, and bulk PBMC replicates and cell subsets were isolated. The investigation overall reported the following: The secondary T-cell response was weaker than the primary response but faster, peaking on day 5 instead of day 15. A small fraction of clonotypes showed up in both the CD4 and CD8 compartments, probably as a result of convergent recombination. After the booster, most clones that had expanded after primary vaccination were detected again (around 97% of CD4 and over 75% of CD8), suggesting broad maintenance of memory. Computational filtering was required because FACS-sorted repertoires could contain abundant contaminating clonotypes from the bulk population. The study included only two donors, which limits how far the findings can be generalized.

The treatment or condition label for this specimen denotes: live attenuated yellow fever vaccine strain. Two biological replicates of bulk PBMCs were collected at each blood-draw timepoint. A standard Ficoll-Paque protocol was used to isolate PBMCs from peripheral blood. TriZol was used to extract RNA from bulk PBMCs, CD4 and CD8 fractions, and dextramer-positive and dextramer-negative fractions. Synthesis of TCR cDNA relied on 5'RACE template switching, a step that introduced a universal primer site along with unique molecular identifiers. cDNA synthesis was primed from both the TCR alpha and TCR beta constant segments. Library amplification involved two PCR steps, and the second step added sample barcodes and sequencing adapters. Libraries were sequenced on Illumina HiSeq 2500 (2x100 bp) or NovaSeq (2x150 bp). On the authors' methods: MIGEC was used to demultiplex reads and collapse the reads into UMI consensus sequences, and MiXCR was used for V(D)J alignment. Using edgeR on replicate PBMC samples, clonotypes were called vaccine-responding if FDR was below 0.01 and the log2 fold change was above 5 up to day 15. Each bulk clonotype received a CD4 or CD8 identity based on whether the sequenced CD4 or CD8 repertoire contained that clonotype at higher abundance. TCRdb reworked the public reads: Q25 trimming with fastp, MiXCR clone assembly, productive beta chains retained. Identical CDR3 protein sequences are pooled into one entry, listed with their most common genes and DNA. The V and J calls were not made by the authors but by TCRdb's processing. The sample table contains a few hundred thousand distinct CDR3 sequences; only one count was recorded for about 17% of them. Roughly 17% of the sample lies in the top ten.

A few counts support this clonotype. Its antigen is still unknown. Base qualities were left out, and no much larger clone turns up one base away. The receptor comes from a man between 18 and 29 years old who received the YFV17D yellow fever vaccine. The sample here was PBMCs, taken about 5 days after the first yellow fever vaccination.

The DNA sequence reads TGTGCCAGCAGCTCGGCGCGACTGGCGAACACCGGGGAGCTGTTTTTT. The resulting protein is CASSSARLANTGELFF. The chain joins TRBV11-3 to TRBJ2-2; a confident D gene designation cannot be given. The germline V gene sets CDR1 to SGHNT and CDR2 to YENEEA. Trimming takes 4 bases from V and 0 bases from J, and the germline ends sit 12 bases apart. The CDR3 measures 16 amino acids from cysteine to phenylalanine. The sequence is cut down to CDR3 DNA, 48 bases in frame from base 1.